Sequencing of this T cell receptor (beta chain) was carried out in a study of OX40 agonist ivuxolimab in advanced cancers. On the study more broadly: It was ivuxolimab, an agonistic anti-OX40 (CD134) antibody, that patients were treated with. General study points: Patients who responded partially at 0.1-3.0 mg/kg showed clonal expansion ranking among the lowest.

The repertoire was sequenced with immunoSEQ multiplex PCR; TCRdb's copy has only in-frame clones and lacks some. The table has more than 60,000 clones, 80% to 85% seen once. Remarks on this clone: The target antigen is unknown.

Germline V gene lookup returns CDR1 SGHNT and CDR2 YYREEE (reference sequence). Trimming stripped 4 bases from V and 2 bases from J, with 15 bases between. The CDR3 length is 15 residues. The sequences come from CD4+ or CD8+ T cells sorted from blood, collected in a trial of the OX40 agonist ivuxolimab. The rearrangement links TRBV5-4 to TRBJ1-1; possibly TRBD1 for D (6 bases). This TCR derives from an adult with an advanced solid tumor such as melanoma, head and neck, liver or kidney cancer. The CDR3: CASSPEGRGNTEAFF. The CDR3 DNA sequence: TGTGCCAGCAGCCCGGAGGGCAGGGGAAACACTGAAGCTTTCTTT.